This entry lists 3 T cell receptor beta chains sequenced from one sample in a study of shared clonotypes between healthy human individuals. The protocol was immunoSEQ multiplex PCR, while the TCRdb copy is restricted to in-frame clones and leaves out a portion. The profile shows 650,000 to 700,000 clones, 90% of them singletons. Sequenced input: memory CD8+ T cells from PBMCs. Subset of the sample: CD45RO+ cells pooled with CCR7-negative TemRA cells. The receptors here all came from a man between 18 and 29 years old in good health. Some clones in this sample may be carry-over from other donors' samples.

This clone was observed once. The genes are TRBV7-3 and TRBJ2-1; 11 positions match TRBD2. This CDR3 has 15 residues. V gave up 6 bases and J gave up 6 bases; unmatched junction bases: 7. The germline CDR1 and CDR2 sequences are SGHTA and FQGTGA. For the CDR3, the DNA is TGTGCCAGCAGTTTCTTACTAGCGGGAGCCAATGAGCAGTTCTTC. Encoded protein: CASSFLLAGANEQFF.

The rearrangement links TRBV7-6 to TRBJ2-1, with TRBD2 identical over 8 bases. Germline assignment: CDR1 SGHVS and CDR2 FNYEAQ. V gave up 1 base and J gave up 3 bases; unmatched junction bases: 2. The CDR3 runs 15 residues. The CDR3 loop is CASSLEREGYNEQFF. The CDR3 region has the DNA TGTGCCAGCAGCTTAGAACGGGAGGGCTACAATGAGCAGTTCTTC. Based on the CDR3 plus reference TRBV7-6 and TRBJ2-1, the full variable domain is GAGVSQSPRYKVTKRGQDVALRCDPISGHVSLYWYRQALGQGPEFLTYFNYEAQQDKSGLPNDRFSAERPEGSISTLTIQRTEQRDSAMYRCASSLEREGYNEQFFGPGTRLTVL.

The DNA of the CDR3 is TGTGCCAGCAGCTTATTTGGGACAACGGGGGATTTTCCTGGAAACACCATATATTTT. Translated: CASSLFGTTGDFPGNTIYF. V usage is TRBV7-6 and J usage is TRBJ1-3; D perhaps matches TRBD1 (6 bases). The CDR3 contains 19 residues. V lost 2 bases and J 2 bases, leaving 22 bases between the germline ends. The germline V gene has CDR1 SGHVS and CDR2 FNYEAQ.